This is a list of T cell receptor beta chains from one sample in a study of identical twins. MiXCR was run by TCRdb on the 5' RACE reads, yielding one entry per CDR3 protein. The data show over 200,000 distinct CDR3 sequences, 5% to 7% seen once. The data were also submitted as part of a second study, on T cells expressing NK-cell markers.

Sequences were obtained from CD8+ T cells sorted from blood. These receptors were collected from a woman under 30 in good health. The CDR3 runs from the conserved cysteine through the conserved F or W. Each record gives: clone size, CDR3 length, D gene, J gene, V gene, CDR3 protein, CDR3 DNA. D genes are given only for firm matches. Size is omitted from some rows. Given values are once, few, many or a class for expanded clones.

many 14 NA TRBJ2-7 TRBV5-1 CASSDSWTSYEQYF TGCGCCAGCAGCGATTCGTGGACCTCCTACGAGCAGTACTTC
few 16 NA TRBJ2-1 TRBV2 CASSGVSGGIGNEQFF TGTGCCAGCAGTGGGGTTTCAGGGGGGATCGGGAATGAGCAGTTCTTC
few 14 TRBD1 TRBJ2-1 TRBV9 CASSAGGAADEQFF TGTGCCAGCAGCGCAGGGGGTGCAGCGGATGAGCAGTTCTTC
many 15 TRBD1 TRBJ2-6 TRBV6-4 CATSTGGAGANVLTF TGTGCCACCTCGACAGGGGGCGCTGGGGCCAACGTCCTGACTTTC
NA 15 NA TRBJ2-2 TRBV7-7 CASSLRQGPTGELFF TGTGCTAGCAGCCTCCGTCAGGGGCCCACCGGGGAGCTGTTTTTT
few 16 NA TRBJ2-3 TRBV7-2 CASSQPRGGRTDTQYF TGTGCCAGCAGCCAACCTCGGGGCGGACGCACAGATACGCAGTATTTT
many 13 TRBD1 TRBJ2-2 TRBV7-9 CASSRPTGWELFF TGTGCCAGCAGCCGCCCGACAGGGTGGGAGCTGTTTTTT
many 15 NA TRBJ2-1 TRBV7-2 CASSYPLAGADEQFF TGTGCCAGCAGCTACCCTCTTGCGGGGGCAGATGAGCAGTTCTTC
NA 13 TRBD1 TRBJ1-5 TRBV7-6 CASQGTADQPQHF TGTGCCAGCCAAGGGACAGCAGATCAGCCCCAGCATTTT
many 13 NA TRBJ2-3 TRBV19 CASTPPFGDTQYF TGTGCCAGTACCCCACCGTTTGGGGATACGCAGTATTTT
many 14 NA TRBJ2-7 TRBV6-2/TRBV6-3 CASTDPGAFYEQYF TGTGCCAGCACCGACCCGGGAGCCTTCTACGAGCAGTACTTC
NA 15 NA TRBJ2-3 TRBV21-1 CASCMGDSSTDTQYF TGTGCCAGCTGCATGGGGGACTCAAGCACAGATACGCAGTATTTT
few 13 NA TRBJ1-2 TRBV9 CASSARRNYGYTF TGTGCCAGCAGCGCCCGACGGAACTATGGCTACACCTTC
many 13 NA TRBJ2-7 TRBV10-3 CAISEEQGNEQYF TGTGCCATCAGTGAGGAGCAGGGAAACGAGCAGTACTTC
few 14 TRBD2 TRBJ2-7 TRBV20-1 CSARGTSGTYEQYF TGCAGTGCCCGGGGGACTAGCGGAACCTACGAGCAGTACTTC
many 12 NA TRBJ2-7 TRBV12-3/TRBV12-4 CASKLSSYEQYF TGTGCCAGCAAGCTAAGCTCCTACGAGCAGTACTTC
few 15 TRBD2 TRBJ2-3 TRBV6-1 CASSDGRERLDTQYF TGTGCCAGCAGTGATGGGAGGGAGCGGTTAGATACGCAGTATTTT
many 14 NA TRBJ1-5 TRBV27 CASSPYGGNQPQHF TGTGCCAGCAGTCCGTACGGGGGTAATCAGCCCCAGCATTTT
few 15 NA TRBJ1-4 TRBV4-1 CASSQGDDGNEKLFF TGCGCCAGCAGCCAAGGGGACGACGGTAATGAAAAACTGTTTTTT
few 16 NA TRBJ2-7 TRBV6-2/TRBV6-3 CATDPWLGGHFSEQYF TGTGCCACCGACCCCTGGTTAGGGGGGCATTTTTCCGAGCAGTACTTC
many 17 TRBD1 TRBJ1-4 TRBV7-9 CASSTGQGPSFNEKLFF TGTGCCAGCAGCACGGGACAGGGGCCTTCTTTTAATGAAAAACTGTTTTTT
many 11 NA TRBJ1-1 TRBV6-5 CASSPIKEAFF TGTGCCAGCAGCCCCATTAAGGAAGCTTTCTTT
many 11 NA TRBJ1-1 TRBV12-3/TRBV12-4 CASRINTEAFF TGTGCCAGCAGAATCAACACTGAAGCTTTCTTT
few 15 TRBD2 TRBJ2-3 TRBV9 CASSDASGRTDTQYF TGTGCCAGCAGCGATGCTAGCGGGAGGACAGATACGCAGTATTTT
many 14 NA TRBJ1-2 TRBV12-3/TRBV12-4 CASSLAGANYGYTF TGTGCCAGCAGTTTAGCAGGGGCAAACTATGGCTACACCTTC
NA 21 NA TRBJ2-7 TRBV5-4 CASSFTGEVFRVGREKYEQYF TGTGCCAGCAGCTTTACGGGGGAGGTATTTCGGGTCGGTCGGGAAAAATACGAGCAGTACTTC
few 14 NA TRBJ2-7 TRBV4-3 CASSQFRGSYEQYF TGCGCCAGCAGCCAATTTAGGGGCTCCTACGAGCAGTACTTC
many 15 NA TRBJ2-2 TRBV9 CASSVGGGNTGELFF TGTGCCAGCAGCGTAGGAGGGGGGAACACCGGGGAGCTGTTTTTT
many 13 NA TRBJ2-2 TRBV5-1 CASIGPNTGELFF TGCGCCAGCATAGGACCGAACACCGGGGAGCTGTTTTTT
NA 13 NA TRBJ2-1 TRBV27 CASGGGAANEQFF TGTGCCAGCGGCGGCGGGGCCGCCAATGAGCAGTTCTTC
NA 15 NA TRBJ2-2 TRBV10-1 CASSVGRSDTGELFF TGCGCCAGCAGTGTGGGGAGATCCGACACCGGGGAGCTGTTTTTT
NA 15 TRBD1 TRBJ2-7 TRBV3-1 CASSQAGQGGYEQYF TGTGCCAGCAGCCAAGCGGGACAGGGAGGCTACGAGCAGTACTTC
many 15 TRBD1 TRBJ1-1 TRBV27 CASSLTGGLNTEAFF TGTGCCAGCAGTTTGACAGGGGGCTTGAACACTGAAGCTTTCTTT
NA 16 TRBD1 TRBJ2-1 TRBV29-1 CSTGRWDRGNYNEQFF TGCAGCACTGGGAGGTGGGACAGGGGCAACTACAATGAGCAGTTCTTC
few 14 TRBD2 TRBJ2-2 TRBV7-6 CASSSSGGSGELFF TGTGCCAGCAGCTCAAGCGGGGGGTCCGGGGAGCTGTTTTTT
NA 12 TRBD1 TRBJ1-1 TRBV4-1 CASSKSGGEAFF TGCGCCAGCAGCAAATCAGGGGGAGAAGCTTTCTTT
many 17 NA TRBJ1-1 TRBV7-9 CASSSRGQQGRNTEAFF TGTGCCAGCAGCTCTAGGGGCCAACAGGGCCGGAACACTGAAGCTTTCTTT
many 15 NA TRBJ2-7 TRBV6-2/TRBV6-3 CASSYPRTGAYEQYF TGTGCCAGCAGTTACCCCCGGACGGGAGCCTACGAGCAGTACTTC
NA 21 NA TRBJ2-4 TRBV11-1 CASSLGVGAAQLSRLKTIQYF TGTGCCAGCAGCTTAGGTGTCGGGGCGGCCCAACTATCGAGGTTAAAAACCATTCAGTACTTC
NA 18 TRBD2 TRBJ2-3 TRBV6-1 CASIPSGYGATGGDTQYF TGTGCCAGCATTCCCTCTGGATACGGAGCTACGGGGGGAGATACGCAGTATTTT
few 12 NA TRBJ2-2 TRBV29-1 CSGLRADGELFF TGCAGCGGGCTCAGGGCTGACGGGGAGCTGTTTTTT
few 15 NA TRBJ1-1 TRBV9 CASSVGRLSNTEAFF TGTGCCAGCAGCGTAGGTAGACTTTCGAACACTGAAGCTTTCTTT
few 16 TRBD2 TRBJ2-7 TRBV27 CASSLSPSGATYEQYF TGTGCCAGCAGTCTCTCCCCTAGCGGGGCGACCTACGAGCAGTACTTC
few 16 TRBD1 TRBJ1-4 TRBV7-4 CASSSKPGQGIEKLFF TGTGCCAGCAGCTCGAAACCGGGACAGGGGATTGAAAAACTGTTTTTT
few 13 NA TRBJ2-7 TRBV7-2 CASSPILGGEQYF TGTGCCAGCAGCCCAATACTAGGGGGCGAGCAGTACTTC
NA 16 TRBD2 TRBJ2-2 TRBV18 CASSPGLGRGTGELFF TGTGCCAGCTCACCTGGACTAGGCCGGGGCACCGGGGAGCTGTTTTTT
many 11 NA TRBJ1-2 TRBV3-1 CASSQGRGYTF TGTGCCAGCAGCCAAGGTCGCGGCTACACCTTC
NA 16 NA TRBJ2-3 TRBV2 CASSEAPPEGRDTQYF TGTGCCAGCAGTGAAGCGCCCCCAGAAGGGAGGGATACGCAGTATTTT
many 15 NA TRBJ2-5 TRBV9 CASSPAGYLQETQYF TGTGCCAGCAGCCCGGCGGGGTACTTACAAGAGACCCAGTACTTC